Reported below is one T cell receptor beta chain. This clonotype was observed a few times. This receptor's antigen is unknown. Qualities for individual bases were not recorded, and no much larger clone is one base off. The data derive from a study of immune heterogeneity within non-small cell lung tumors (dated by TCRdb to 2017 to 2018). Background for the entire study: By histology, the tumors included about 11 non-squamous carcinomas, a few squamous cell carcinomas and 1 tumor not otherwise specified. To examine intratumoral immune heterogeneity, the study used whole-exome sequencing, RNA-seq and TCR beta repertoire sequencing on multiple spatially distinct regions of each NSCLC tumor. TCR repertoire analysis included under 65 tumor loci from about 15 patients, whereas transcriptome data included only about 45 loci from 12 patients. Neoantigen binding to each patient's HLA alleles was predicted with netMHCpan-3.0 for mutant peptides of 8 to 11 amino acids.

The germline V gene (reference sequence) specifies PRHDT as CDR1 and FYEKMQ as CDR2. The V and J ends are trimmed by 3 bases and 1 base, leaving 8 bases between them. Measured from the cysteine to the phenylalanine, the CDR3 is 14 residues long. Solely the CDR3 DNA is kept, with 42 bases framed from the first base. Summary of the overall study and its limitations: Local tumor mutational burden and local T-cell repertoire clonality had a statistically significant but moderate positive correlation (R about 0.3). Within a given patient, the same dominant CDR3B clonotypes showed up repeatedly across loci, although different tumor locations also carried unique high-frequency clones. High-frequency TCR beta clonotypes were largely distinct between individual patients.

A multiplex PCR system amplified the TCR beta CDR3 region, with a first 10-cycle round using 32 V-gene forward and 13 J-gene reverse primers. First-round PCR used a QIAGEN Multiplex PCR Kit, and primer sequences were filed in Chinese patent CN105087789A. In a second PCR round, Illumina universal primers were added with the Phusion High-Fidelity PCR Kit. TCR libraries were paired-end sequenced at 151 bp read length on the Illumina HiSeq X Ten platform. Per the source publication's procedure: Cutadapt removed reads without multiplex PCR primers, PEAR merged read pairs, and MiXCR with default settings called CDR3 regions. Repertoire diversity was assessed by Shannon entropy, and clonality was calculated as one minus the Shannon entropy divided by the ln of the count of productive unique sequences. A clonotype counted as a dominant or high-frequency T-cell clone when its frequency was 0.5% or higher. The public sequencing data were trimmed at Q25 with fastp and processed into clonotypes with MiXCR by TCRdb, which kept only in-frame beta chains. Each CDR3 protein appears once, grouped with its most common genes and DNA. V and J calls and clone size were set by TCRdb, not the authors. The sample profile shows over 25,000 distinct CDR3 sequences; 25% to 30% of them were found once. Around 4.1% of the sample is taken by the ten largest.

The TCR template was genomic DNA extracted from bulk tumor tissue, and 600 ng of gDNA was amplified for each sample. During surgery, several biopsies were collected from each primary tumor and placed as far from one another as possible within the tumor mass. Patients in the study cohort, which was described as untreated, were newly diagnosed NSCLC cases going through curative surgery. The donor group was made up of roughly 15 newly diagnosed non-small cell lung cancer patients undergoing surgery with curative intent. The resected tumor masses were reviewed by two independent pathologists. Only high-quality DNA and RNA samples were carried forward to sequencing.

The sequenced sample consisted of lung tumor tissue. The sequence came from a man aged 35 to 55 with non-small cell lung cancer. The chain couples TRBV13 to TRBJ2-3; a confident D gene designation cannot be given. CDR3 sequence: CASSLWAGTDTQYF. The DNA sequence follows: TGTGCCAGCAGCTTGTGGGCGGGCACAGATACGCAGTATTTT.